This TCR beta chain was found in a study of blood T cell repertoires in COVID-19. Study overall: Sample material is recorded as cDNA or gDNA derived from T cells, B-cell-depleted T cells, or PBMCs.

Only in-frame clones appear in the TCRdb table, and some are missing; sequencing was by immunoSEQ multiplex PCR. The sample includes roughly 400,000 clones, roughly 88% of them seen just once. The germline CDR1 and CDR2 sequences are LNHNV and YYDKDF (reference sequence). The V gene end was trimmed by 1 base and the J gene end by 2 bases; junction bases not matched to a gene: 13. The CDR3 runs 18 residues. In terms of age and location, participants ranged from roughly 18 to 95 years and lived in around 22 US areas. In assigning cohorts, the study relied on participant-reported clinical history. Those designated as exposed participants met a COVID-19 case within 2 weeks before study entry.

The chain is built from TRBV15 and TRBJ2-7; TRBD2 matches at 8 bases. The sequenced material came from PBMCs or T cells enriched from blood (not recorded which). This sequence originates from a woman between 18 and 30 years old who had been exposed to COVID-19. Here the CDR3 reads CATSRGPRGSGDTYEQYF. CDR3 nucleotide sequence: TGTGCCACCAGCAGAGGCCCCCGGGGTAGCGGGGACACCTACGAGCAGTACTTC.